This is a list of T cell receptor beta chains from one sample in a study of cytomegalovirus exposure and HLA in healthy donors. This table comes from immunoSEQ multiplex PCR, and its TCRdb copy is limited to in-frame clones, with some not included. There are roughly 150,000 clones in the sample; over 60% occur only once, and about 2.9% lies in the top ten. The sample was PBMCs. The receptors here all came from a man aged 35 to 55 in good health and CMV-seronegative. Each CDR3 is given with its conserved first and last residue. The D gene is left open where the match is weak. Rows give clone size only sometimes, using once, few, many, or a class for an expanded clone.

clone size: .
J gene: TRBJ2-7
V gene: TRBV11-1
D gene: .
CDR3 protein: CASSGRTYEQYF
CDR3 DNA: TGTGCCAGCAGCGGGAGGACCTACGAGCAGTACTTC

clone size: once
J gene: TRBJ2-7
V gene: TRBV18
D gene: TRBD1
CDR3 protein: CASSLGQEGRQYF
CDR3 DNA: TGTGCCAGCTCACTAGGACAGGAAGGGCGGCAGTACTTC

clone size: .
J gene: TRBJ2-5
V gene: TRBV7-9
D gene: .
CDR3 protein: CASSLTTGQETQYF
CDR3 DNA: TGTGCCAGCAGCCTCACGACAGGACAAGAGACCCAGTACTTC

clone size: .
J gene: TRBJ2-1
V gene: TRBV30
D gene: TRBD1
CDR3 protein: CAWSVGGQSYNEQFF
CDR3 DNA: TGTGCCTGGAGTGTAGGGGGCCAGTCCTACAATGAGCAGTTCTTC

clone size: .
J gene: TRBJ1-2
V gene: TRBV4-3
D gene: TRBD1
CDR3 protein: CASSRTGLGGYTF
CDR3 DNA: TGCGCCAGCAGCCGGACAGGGTTGGGAGGCTACACCTTC

clone size: .
J gene: TRBJ1-6
V gene: TRBV6-1
D gene: .
CDR3 protein: CASSEAVSVGGSSYNSPLHF
CDR3 DNA: TGTGCCAGCAGTGAAGCAGTATCCGTCGGCGGGAGCTCCTATAATTCACCCCTCCACTTT

clone size: .
J gene: TRBJ2-6
V gene: TRBV11-3
D gene: .
CDR3 protein: CASSLDYGVTGANVLTF
CDR3 DNA: TGTGCCAGCAGCTTAGATTACGGGGTCACGGGGGCCAACGTCCTGACTTTC

clone size: once
J gene: TRBJ2-1
V gene: TRBV19
D gene: .
CDR3 protein: CASSPRGYNEQFF
CDR3 DNA: TGTGCCAGTAGTCCCAGGGGATACAATGAGCAGTTCTTC

clone size: .
J gene: TRBJ1-2
V gene: TRBV4-1
D gene: .
CDR3 protein: CASSQDAREVYGCTF
CDR3 DNA: TGCGCCAGCAGCCAAGACGCCAGGGAAGTTTATGGCTGCACCTTC

clone size: .
J gene: TRBJ1-3
V gene: TRBV5-1
D gene: .
CDR3 protein: CASSLQAISGNTIYF
CDR3 DNA: TGCGCCAGCAGCTTACAGGCAATCTCTGGAAACACCATATATTTT

clone size: .
J gene: TRBJ2-3
V gene: TRBV5-6
D gene: TRBD2
CDR3 protein: CASSLEASGGFTDTQYF
CDR3 DNA: TGTGCCAGCAGCTTGGAGGCTAGCGGGGGGTTCACAGATACGCAGTATTTT

clone size: .
J gene: TRBJ2-7
V gene: TRBV14
D gene: .
CDR3 protein: CASSQDLGVPVDGEQYF
CDR3 DNA: TGTGCCAGCAGCCAAGATTTAGGGGTACCGGTTGATGGCGAGCAGTACTTC

clone size: .
J gene: TRBJ2-1
V gene: TRBV18
D gene: .
CDR3 protein: CASSPPSRDSYNEQFF
CDR3 DNA: TGTGCCAGCTCACCACCAAGTCGGGATTCCTACAATGAGCAGTTCTTC

clone size: once
J gene: TRBJ1-5
V gene: TRBV5-1
D gene: TRBD1
CDR3 protein: CASSLEGTGDQPQHF
CDR3 DNA: TGCGCCAGCAGCTTGGAAGGGACAGGGGATCAGCCCCAGCATTTT